The 21 T cell receptor beta chains below were found in one sample sequenced in a study of blood T cell repertoires in COVID-19. Sequencing was performed with immunoSEQ multiplex PCR; in TCRdb, only in-frame clones are kept and a portion is missing. The table includes 220,000 or so clones, roughly four fifths detected once. The sample taken for sequencing was peripheral blood. These receptor sequences come from a woman aged 55-70 years with acute or convalescent COVID-19.

The rearrangement joins TRBV5-6 to TRBJ2-5; TRBD1 matches 7 bases. This CDR3 is built from 14 residues. The V gene's germline CDR1 is SGHDT and CDR2 YYEEEE. V lost 4 bases and J lost 3; bases outside the gene matches: 6. The CDR3 region is CASSAGTVKETQYF. The CDR3 DNA reads as TGTGCCAGCAGCGCCGGGACAGTAAAAGAGACCCAGTACTTC.

As regards this clone: The sample contains more than one DNA sequence encoding this CDR3. The chain is built from TRBV3-1 (or the pseudogene TRBV3-2) and TRBJ1-2; D is perhaps TRBD1 (5 bases). This CDR3 is 13 amino acids long. V dropped 1 base and J dropped 8 bases, with 11 bases sitting between them. The germline gives CDR1 LGHDT, CDR2 YNNKEL (reference sequence). The CDR3 is CASSQATGRGYTF. CDR3 sequence (DNA): TGTGCCAGCAGCCAAGCAACAGGTCGGGGCTACACCTTC.

In DNA, the CDR3 is TGCGCCAGCAGCCCCGGACAGGGAAAATCCTACGAGCAGTACTTC. Protein product: CASSPGQGKSYEQYF. The chain links TRBV4-1 to TRBJ2-7; 8 bases line up with TRBD1. V dropped 4 bases and J dropped 1; count of bases not matched to a gene: 6. CDR3 length: 15 amino acids. Germline V lookup: CDR1 MGHRA, CDR2 YSYEKL.

V usage is TRBV11-2 and J usage is TRBJ2-5, with 9 bases aligning to TRBD2. Germline V gives CDR1 SGHAT, CDR2 FQNNGV. Germline trimming cut 7 bases from V and 5 bases from J; bases unmatched to any gene: 11. There are 15 residues in the CDR3. The CDR3 DNA follows: TGTGCCAGCACCCTCTCTAGCGGGGCGAGGGAGACCCAGTACTTC. Translated, it gives CASTLSSGARETQYF.

This chain connects TRBV10-3 to TRBJ2-2; D unresolved. Trimming took 4 bases from V and 2 from J, leaving 17 bases between them. The CDR3 is 17 residues long. The germline CDR1 and CDR2 sequences are ENHRY and SYGVKD. In DNA, the CDR3 is TGTGCCATCAGTGTTGGCCTCCTAAGGAGCAACACCGGGGAGCTGTTTTTT. Translation gives CAISVGLLRSNTGELFF.

The chain combines TRBV21-1 with TRBJ1-2; TRBD1, the D gene given by the table, was not confirmed from the DNA. TRBV21-1 counts as a pseudogene. This CDR3 has 17 amino acids. Written as DNA, the CDR3 is TGTGCCAGCAGCGCACATTGGGACAGGGGGCTTTGGTATGGCTACACCTTC. This codes for CASSAHWDRGLWYGYTF.

The V call is TRBV9, the J call TRBJ2-7; TRBD1 agrees at 9 bases. CDR3 length: 18 amino acids. Germline CDR1 is SGDLS and CDR2 is YYNGEE. The V segment lost 4 bases and the J segment 0 bases; nucleotides outside the gene matches: 14. Here the CDR3 reads CASSNRDRANKSSYEQYF. DNA of the CDR3: TGTGCCAGCAGCAACCGGGACAGGGCCAATAAAAGCTCCTACGAGCAGTACTTC.

The gene calls are TRBV27 and TRBJ2-5, with D possibly being TRBD1 (5 bases). CDR1 MNHEY and CDR2 SMNVEV come from the germline V gene (reference sequence). The V gene lost 4 bases and the J gene lost 2 bases, with 14 bases spanning the gap. The CDR3 contains 15 residues. The CDR3 region has the DNA TGTGCCAGCAGTTCACCGGGCAGGGCTCAAGAGACCCAGTACTTC. This translates into CASSSPGRAQETQYF.

The V gene is TRBV5-1, the J gene TRBJ2-7; 8 bases line up with TRBD1. The CDR3 is made up of 14 amino acids. Unmatched junction bases numbered 4, after V lost 2 bases and J lost 3 bases. Germline lookup yields CDR1 SGHRS and CDR2 YFSETQ. CDR3 DNA sequence: TGCGCCAGCAGCTTCAACGGACAGGGCTACGAGCAGTACTTC. Protein sequence: CASSFNGQGYEQYF.

The rearrangement uses TRBV6-5 and TRBJ1-2; TRBD1 aligns across 8 bases. The CDR3 loop spans 11 amino acids. Germline V lookup: CDR1 MNHEY, CDR2 SVGAGI. V shed 8 bases, J shed 10 bases, and the junction held 6 bases outside the gene matches. CDR3 sequence: CASGTGFSYTF. The CDR3 DNA follows: TGTGCCAGCGGGACAGGTTTTTCCTACACCTTC.

CDR3 nucleotide sequence: TGTGCCAGTAGTCCTGACTATCATGAGCAGTACTTC. Amino acid sequence: CASSPDYHEQYF. J is TRBJ2-7 and V is TRBV19; D might be TRBD2 (5 bases). Trimming took off 5 bases at V and 7 bases at J, with 12 bases between the two ends. Germline assignment: CDR1 LNHDA and CDR2 SQIVND (reference sequence). CDR3 size: 12 residues.

This clone was seen more than once but under ten times. This rearrangement joins TRBV18 to TRBJ1-2; D uncertain. Trimming shortened V by 0 bases and J by 0 bases, and 8 bases separated the two germline ends. The CDR3 is 15 residues long. Germline V gene lookup returns CDR1 KGHSH and CDR2 LQKENI. The CDR3 sequence: CASSPPETANYGYTF. DNA of the CDR3: TGTGCCAGCTCACCACCGGAAACAGCTAACTATGGCTACACCTTC.

The chain has TRBV19 and TRBJ1-4, with 7 bases that match TRBD1. Looked up from germline, CDR1 is LNHDA and CDR2 is SQIVND (reference sequence). After removal of 4 bases from V and 4 bases from J, the junction contained 9 bases not matched to a gene. The CDR3 length is 16 residues. The CDR3 reads CASSTPGQLINEKLFF. The CDR3 bases are TGTGCCAGTAGTACTCCGGGACAGCTTATTAATGAAAAACTGTTTTTT.

The rearrangement joins TRBV6-4 to TRBJ1-3; weak D call: TRBD1 (5 bases). In germline, CDR1 is MRHNA, CDR2 SNTAGT. This CDR3 has 15 residues. V gave up 0 bases and J gave up 3 bases, with 9 bases separating them. The CDR3, as DNA: TGTGCCAGCAGTGACTCGAGGACATTTGGAAACACCATATATTTT. It is translated as CASSDSRTFGNTIYF.

Worth noting for this clone: At the DNA level, this CDR3 is encoded by other sequences in the same sample as well. The chain combines TRBV5-1 with TRBJ1-2, with 8 bases fitting TRBD1. The CDR3 covers 14 residues. Germline V gene lookup returns CDR1 SGHRS and CDR2 YFSETQ. Trimming at V came to 0 bases and at J to 4 bases, leaving 2 bases not matched to a gene. This CDR3 is CASSLDRGGYGYTF. CDR3 in DNA: TGCGCCAGCAGCTTGGACAGGGGGGGCTATGGCTACACCTTC.

The genes are TRBV28 and TRBJ1-2; 8 nucleotides align to TRBD1. Germline-derived CDR1 and CDR2 are MDHEN and SYDVKM. V was pared by 6 bases and J by 5 bases, with 14 bases of the junction left unmatched. The CDR3 is made up of 16 amino acids. The CDR3 bases are TGTGCCAGCAGCACCTTGACCCGACAGGGGATTTATGGCTACACCTTC. Its protein product is CASSTLTRQGIYGYTF.

The chain carries TRBV5-4 and TRBJ2-5; D call uncertain. The V and J ends lost 2 bases and 5 bases respectively, with 7 bases between them. The CDR3 sequence is 12 residues long. Germline V CDR1 and CDR2: SGHNT, YYREEE (reference sequence). The CDR3 sequence is CASSLDGETQYF. Written as DNA, the CDR3 is TGTGCCAGCAGCTTAGACGGGGAGACCCAGTACTTC.

This chain links TRBV5-1 with TRBJ1-1, with TRBD1 matching 7 bases. Germline trimming cut 5 bases from V and 7 bases from J; bases unmatched to any gene: 11. Germline-derived CDR1 and CDR2 are SGHRS and YFSETQ. CDR3 length: 14 residues. The CDR3 nucleotides are TGCGCCAGCAGTTCGCAGGGGGGAACGGGTGAAGCTTTCTTT. It specifies CASSSQGGTGEAFF.

V gene TRBV4-2 combines with J gene TRBJ2-1; 9 bases agree with TRBD1. The CDR3 totals 17 residues. CDR1 LGHNA and CDR2 YNFKEQ come from the germline V gene. V gave up 4 bases and J gave up 2 bases; unmatched junction bases: 9. CDR3 nucleotides: TGTGCCAGCAGCCCCGGAGTACGGGACAGGGCCTACAATGAGCAGTTCTTC. Its protein product is CASSPGVRDRAYNEQFF.

This rearrangement joins TRBV5-5 to TRBJ1-5; D remains ambiguous. Germline assignment: CDR1 SGHKS and CDR2 YYEKEE (reference sequence). CDR3 length: 16 residues. The ends were cut back, 0 bases at V and 0 bases at J, with 10 bases in the middle. The CDR3 coding sequence is TGTGCCAGCAGCTTGGGACTTGAATATAGCAATCAGCCCCAGCATTTT. Translating gives CASSLGLEYSNQPQHF.

The rearrangement uses TRBV5-4 and TRBJ2-2; perhaps TRBD2 as D (6 bases). The V end was cut by 4 bases, the J end by 4 bases, with 14 bases between. Germline V gives CDR1 SGHNT, CDR2 YYREEE (reference sequence). The CDR3 covers 15 residues. The CDR3 protein is CASSPTSPGTGELFF. The CDR3 region has the DNA TGTGCCAGCAGCCCGACTAGTCCGGGCACCGGGGAGCTGTTTTTT.